The rows below give T cell receptor beta chains drawn from one sample of a study of blood T cell repertoires in COVID-19. TCRdb keeps only in-frame clones here, not all; method: immunoSEQ multiplex PCR. The sample yields about 250,000 clones, about 90% seen once. The sample was peripheral blood. The receptor source for this set is a man aged 30-40 years with COVID-19, enrolled during active disease. Both conserved end residues are part of each CDR3. A D gene is named only where the DNA matches it firmly.

d_gene	v_gene	j_gene	CDR3aa	CDR3nt
TRBD1	TRBV7-9	TRBJ2-1	CASSLAARTGVNNEQFF	TGTGCCAGCAGCTTAGCGGCCAGGACAGGGGTGAACAATGAGCAGTTCTTC
-	TRBV7-7	TRBJ1-1	CASSITSDTEAFF	TGTGCCAGCAGCATAACGAGTGACACTGAAGCTTTCTTT
-	TRBV20-1	TRBJ1-6	CSASLGDHSPLHF	TGCAGTGCTAGTTTGGGAGATCATTCACCCCTCCACTTT
-	TRBV2	TRBJ1-1	CASSELAGITEAFF	TGTGCCAGCAGTGAATTGGCGGGTATCACTGAAGCTTTCTTT
-	TRBV6-1	TRBJ1-2	CASSAYGGHQTSNYGYTF	TGTGCCAGCAGTGCCTACGGCGGACACCAAACCTCTAACTATGGCTACACCTTC
-	TRBV6-5	TRBJ1-4	CASRGGPGLDEKLFF	TGTGCCAGCAGGGGGGGTCCAGGGCTTGATGAAAAACTGTTTTTT
TRBD1	TRBV25-1	TRBJ2-4	CASSPPGGNIQYF	TGTGCCAGCAGTCCCCCAGGGGGAAACATTCAGTACTTC
-	TRBV7-9	TRBJ2-2	CATFRLADRNTGELFF	TGTGCCACCTTCCGACTGGCGGATCGGAACACCGGGGAGCTGTTTTTT
-	TRBV9	TRBJ2-3	CASGLDMPPVTDTQYF	TGTGCCAGCGGATTGGACATGCCCCCTGTAACAGATACGCAGTATTTT
-	TRBV18	TRBJ1-6	CASSATTRGDSPLHF	TGTGCCAGCTCAGCAACGACCAGGGGTGATTCACCCCTCCACTTT